The sequence of this T cell receptor beta chain was determined in a study of blood T cells in healthy people across ages. A second PCR of 7 to 11 cycles used a sample-barcoded 5' primer and a J-beta primer mix. TCRdb independently ran MiXCR on the 5' RACE reads; one entry per CDR3 protein. This sample carries hundreds of thousands of distinct CDR3 sequences, 49% of them seen once, and the ten largest clones take under 35%. This clonotype has only a few counts. What it recognizes is unknown. The CDR3 length is 13 residues. Trimming removed 2 bases from V and 4 bases from J, with 7 bases in between. The V gene's germline CDR1 is MNHNY and CDR2 SVGAGI (reference sequence). Broader study findings: Per million T cells, TCR beta diversity dropped roughly linearly as age increased.

The sample taken for sequencing was blood. This TCR came from an older woman in good health. The gene calls are TRBV6-6 and TRBJ2-3; D remains unclear. The CDR3 nucleotides read TGTGCCAGCAGTTACGAGGATCCAGATACGCAGTATTTT. Translated: CASSYEDPDTQYF.